A selection of T cell receptor beta chains follows, all from one sample in a study of beta chain features in type 1 diabetes. Assay: immunoSEQ multiplex PCR; the TCRdb copy retains only in-frame clones and omits some. Found here are roughly 610,000 clones, around 16% of them singletons; the top ten hold about 0.086%. Sequencing was done on a sample of naive CD4+ T cells from blood. All receptors derive from a man aged 18 to 30 in good health. CDR3s include the opening cysteine and the closing phenylalanine or tryptophan.

V gene,J gene,CDR3 protein
TRBV28,TRBJ2-4,CASSLPGQGGIQYF
TRBV4-2,TRBJ1-2,CASNIDRGESYGYTF
TRBV25-1,TRBJ2-2,CASSDNRGLTGELFF
TRBV4-3,TRBJ1-1,CASSQDSFRENTEAFF
TRBV5-6,TRBJ2-1,CASSGRDRGYNEQFF
TRBV15,TRBJ2-3,CATSSTIPDTQYF
TRBV9,TRBJ2-3,CASSVYSSTDTQYF
TRBV4-1,TRBJ1-2,CASSPGGGAPYGYTF
TRBV7-9,TRBJ2-7,CASSPDLLVPTYEQYF
TRBV19,TRBJ2-3,CASSWTPRDTQYF
TRBV6-5,TRBJ1-1,CASSPTGIGVTEAFF
TRBV28,TRBJ1-4,CASSDGTGLINEKLFF
TRBV5-1,TRBJ2-2,CASSPGQNGELFF
TRBV4-3,TRBJ2-7,CASSHFRDKSYEQYF
TRBV19,TRBJ2-5,CASSIGQSGGETQYF
TRBV6-6,TRBJ2-1,CASSSSPRDPRREQFF
TRBV21-1,TRBJ1-1,CASRPTGDRNTEAFF
TRBV2,TRBJ1-1,CAGDRRGTEAFF
TRBV7-2,TRBJ2-7,CASSLDGGFDEQYF
TRBV10-3,TRBJ2-5,CAISERLQETQYF
TRBV28,TRBJ2-1,CASSSASGGSYNEQFF
TRBV7-6,TRBJ1-6,CASSLDASLENSPLHF
TRBV4-1,TRBJ1-4,CASSQTGGPSEKLFF
TRBV5-6,TRBJ2-2,CASSLRQGIVGELFF
TRBV4-3,TRBJ2-7,CASSLRQGPYEQYF
TRBV10-3,TRBJ1-1,CAIWGGQGTEAFF
TRBV27,TRBJ2-2,CASSPRLAGVSTGELFF
TRBV15,TRBJ2-1,CATSRSSGTLGSYNEQFF
TRBV7-2,TRBJ1-5,CASSPGDGVSNQPQHF
TRBV29-1,TRBJ2-3,CSVTEPNIDTQYF
TRBV6-5,TRBJ2-7,CASSYSGGSSYEQYF
TRBV28,TRBJ1-5,CASTLSWETQHF
TRBV25-1,TRBJ2-1,CASSPIAGGWNEQFF
TRBV10-3,TRBJ2-7,CAISGRGLYEQYF
TRBV28,TRBJ1-2,CASSGGASYGYTF
TRBV6-1,TRBJ2-1,CASRRGPRNEQFF
TRBV4-1,TRBJ2-5,CASSQEQGRETQYF
TRBV7-2,TRBJ1-1,CASSLVGRGTEAFF
TRBV25-1,TRBJ1-6,CASTGTRNSPLHF
TRBV5-1,TRBJ1-5,CASSLEFGPQHF
TRBV29-1,TRBJ2-3,CSVKSWDRERTDTQYF
TRBV18,TRBJ1-1,CASSPIDRETEAFF
TRBV29-1,TRBJ1-1,CSVDRLGTEAFF
TRBV7-2,TRBJ1-2,CASSLWGRGRGYGYTF
TRBV18,TRBJ1-4,CASSPVPGQGLNEKLFF
TRBV5-1,TRBJ2-5,CASSSSGTRGETQYF
TRBV7-2,TRBJ2-4,CASSFSGLAKNIQYF
TRBV5-1,TRBJ1-2,CASSPRRGPVYGYTF
TRBV14,TRBJ2-1,CASSPRTSGRVRAYNEQFF
TRBV28,TRBJ2-7,CASSLVKQRKIYEQYF
TRBV7-2,TRBJ2-4,CASSLAGPGTKNIQYF
TRBV11-2,TRBJ2-1,CASSFVTSGRFLKEQFF
TRBV10-3,TRBJ2-2,CAIKGTSGNDGELFF
TRBV5-1,TRBJ2-1,CASSTGTSGLSYNEQFF
TRBV27,TRBJ2-7,CASRELGLGANYEQYF
TRBV30,TRBJ1-1,CAWKGTGGWVTEAFF
TRBV10-3,TRBJ2-3,CAIRNLQDDTDTQYF